These 2 T cell receptor beta chains were all obtained from the same sample, sequenced in a study of blood T cell repertoires in COVID-19. Repertoires were generated with immunoSEQ multiplex PCR, while TCRdb's copy carries only in-frame clones and drops some. The repertoire includes about 170,000 clones, about nine tenths of them detected once, and about 4.8% sits in the top ten. Sequenced: peripheral blood. The origin of the receptors is a man in his thirties or forties with COVID-19, enrolled during active disease.

The gene calls are TRBV9 and TRBJ1-6; 9 nucleotides align to TRBD1. The CDR3 extends over 15 amino acids. With 2 bases clipped from V and 9 bases from J, the junction kept 6 bases outside the gene matches. CDR1 and CDR2 from the germline V gene are SGDLS and YYNGEE. Here the CDR3 DNA reads TGTGCCAGCAGCGTTGGAGCGACAGGGGGTTCACCCCTCCACTTT. Translated: CASSVGATGGSPLHF.

The chain combines TRBV12-3 or TRBV12-4 with TRBJ2-3; 9 bases align to TRBD2. The V and J ends lost 6 bases and 9 bases, in that order; junction bases with no gene match: 4. The length of the CDR3 is 12 residues. The CDR3, as DNA: TGTGCCAGCAGCTATGGACTAGCGACGCAGTATTTT. It codes for CASSYGLATQYF.